The 27 T cell receptor beta chains listed next were all sequenced from one sample in a study of T-cell memory formation after mild COVID-19 (TCRdb year 2021). The method was 5' RACE. The sequencer listed for this sample is Illumina NovaSeq 6000. TCRdb trimmed the raw reads at Q25, called clones with MiXCR and kept productive beta chains. One record per CDR3 amino acid sequence lists the most common genes and DNA. The sample table records 450,000 or so distinct CDR3 sequences; 20% of these occur just once. The ten largest clones capture around 8% of the sample. The sequenced material came from PBMCs or a T cell subset sorted from them (not recorded which). The receptor source for this set is an adult woman who had mild COVID-19 (a few samples of this study predate the infection). The sample titles of this study are shuffled in the database, so cell type and time point are left out; the donor was told from shared clones.

The V and J genes are TRBV3-1 and TRBJ2-7, with no clear D. The CDR3 is 14 residues long. Germline V lookup: CDR1 LGHDT, CDR2 YNNKEL (reference sequence). Between the trimmed V and J ends, which lost 2 bases and 2 bases, there was a span of 10 bases. The CDR3 region is CASSQRQAAYEQYF. The CDR3 nucleotides are TGTGCCAGCAGCCAAAGGCAGGCCGCCTACGAGCAGTACTTC.

This chain joins TRBV3-1 and TRBJ2-5; D call uncertain. V lost 0 bases to trimming and J lost 6 bases, with 5 bases between them. The CDR3 is made up of 12 amino acids. Germline V gene sequence: CDR1 LGHDT, CDR2 YNNKEL (reference sequence). CDR3 sequence: CASSQEAKTQYF. As DNA, the CDR3 is TGTGCCAGCAGCCAAGAGGCAAAGACCCAGTACTTC.

This chain joins TRBV6-4 and TRBJ1-1, with TRBD1 as a possible D gene (5 bases). V was clipped by 6 bases and J by 7 bases, with 12 bases between them. From germline, CDR1 is MRHNA and CDR2 SNTAGT. The CDR3 extends over 12 amino acids. The chain's CDR3 is CASRDSGGEAFF. CDR3 nucleotide sequence: TGTGCCAGCAGAGACAGCGGAGGTGAAGCTTTCTTT.

In its sample, this clonotype was seen many times. The chain carries TRBV5-1 and TRBJ2-1, with D perhaps matching TRBD2 (6 bases). The CDR3 has 14 amino acids. V was clipped by 0 bases and J by 6 bases, with 10 bases between them. Germline V gene data show CDR1 as SGHRS and CDR2 as YFSETQ. The CDR3 DNA is TGCGCCAGCAGCTTGGTGGTGACTAGCAATGAGCAGTTCTTC. This gives the protein CASSLVVTSNEQFF.

The sample holds many counts of this clonotype. The chain employs TRBV7-3 and TRBJ2-1, with a tentative D call TRBD2 (6 bases). CDR1 is SGHTA and CDR2 is FQGTGA in the germline V gene. CDR3 size: 13 residues. Between the trimmed V and J ends, which lost 5 bases and 4 bases, there was a span of 9 bases. Written as DNA, the CDR3 is TGTGCCAGCAGCGTTAGCGGTTACAATGAGCAGTTCTTC. This codes for CASSVSGYNEQFF.

The chain has TRBV7-2 and TRBJ2-1; TRBD2 agrees at 15 bases. The germline V gene has CDR1 SGHTA and CDR2 FQGNSA. Trimming removed 5 bases from V and 5 bases from J; junction bases left unmatched: 10. This CDR3 has 18 residues. CDR3 protein: CASSRGLAGGFPNNEQFF. The CDR3 DNA sequence: TGTGCCAGCAGCCGGGGACTAGCGGGAGGCTTCCCTAACAATGAGCAGTTCTTC.

The V gene is TRBV28, the J gene TRBJ1-1; D remains ambiguous. The V end was cut by 3 bases, the J end by 0 bases, with 8 bases between. Germline values: CDR1 MDHEN, CDR2 SYDVKM. The CDR3 contains 14 residues. DNA of the CDR3: TGTGCCAGCAGTTTGGGGATTATGAACACTGAAGCTTTCTTT. It encodes CASSLGIMNTEAFF.

This clonotype occurred a few times. J is TRBJ2-3 and V is TRBV5-6; a weak D match, TRBD2 (6 bases). The CDR3 has 16 amino acids. The germline V gene encodes CDR1 SGHDT and CDR2 YYEEEE. With 3 bases removed from V and 1 base from J, the gap between germline ends came to 15 bases. The chain's CDR3 is CASSSDLLARTDTQYF. CDR3 in DNA: TGTGCCAGCAGCTCTGACTTGCTAGCGCGCACAGATACGCAGTATTTT.

The table lists this clonotype with a count of one. This rearrangement joins TRBV10-3 to TRBJ1-2; 7 bases are a match to TRBD1. J gave up 2 bases and V 2 bases, and 2 bases lay outside the gene matches. CDR1 and CDR2 (germline): ENHRY, SYGVKD. CDR3 length: 14 amino acids. CDR3 bases: TGTGCCATCAGTGAGCTCAGGGGGAACTATGGCTACACCTTC. This sequence encodes CAISELRGNYGYTF.

The rearrangement uses TRBV6-5 and TRBJ1-2; tentative D call: TRBD1 (6 bases). Per germline, CDR1 MNHEY and CDR2 SVGAGI. V gave up 2 bases and J gave up 5 bases, with 12 bases separating them. The CDR3 totals 14 residues. Here the CDR3 DNA reads TGTGCCAGCAGTTACGTGGGGGCCCGGTATGGCTACACCTTC. It encodes CASSYVGARYGYTF.

This clonotype was seen a handful of times. The CDR3 region is CATASSEAGVLSNYGYTF. The CDR3 DNA follows: TGTGCCACCGCAAGCTCGGAGGCAGGGGTTCTATCTAACTATGGCTACACCTTC. The rearrangement links TRBV24-1 to TRBJ1-2, with a possible D match to TRBD1 (6 bases). The germline CDR1 and CDR2 sequences are KGHDR and SFDVKD. The ends were cut back, 9 bases at V and 0 bases at J, with 25 bases in the middle. This CDR3 has 18 residues.

V and J are TRBV11-2 and TRBJ2-1; D is possibly TRBD2 (6 bases). The CDR3 runs to 14 residues. The V gene lost 5 bases and the J gene lost 9 bases, with 17 bases spanning the gap. Germline values: CDR1 SGHAT, CDR2 FQNNGV. Written as DNA, the CDR3 is TGTGCCAGCAGCCCGGCAAGGAGGGTCAGTGAGCAGTTCTTC. This encodes CASSPARRVSEQFF.

This clonotype was seen a handful of times. The V and J genes are TRBV29-1 and TRBJ1-2; TRBD1 might be the D (5 bases). The V end lost 3 bases, the J end lost 5 bases, and 13 bases lay between the germline ends. Germline V CDR1 and CDR2: SQVTM, ANQGSEA. This CDR3 contains 13 residues. The CDR3 loop reads CSVDTGTGYGYTF. The CDR3 DNA reads TGCAGCGTTGATACCGGGACCGGTTATGGCTACACCTTC.

The rearrangement uses TRBV7-9 and TRBJ1-3, with unresolved D. CDR3 length: 16 amino acids. Germline V gene data show CDR1 as SEHNR and CDR2 as FQNEAQ (reference sequence). The V end lost 7 bases, the J end lost 0 bases, and 16 bases lay between the germline ends. CDR3 coding DNA: TGTGCCAGCACCACGCCGGGCACCAGCTCTGGAAACACCATATATTTT. This encodes CASTTPGTSSGNTIYF.

The chain uses TRBV6-1 and TRBJ2-3; TRBD1 matches 10 bases. The CDR3 runs to 16 residues. In germline, CDR1 is MNHNS, CDR2 SASEGT. V lost 5 bases and J lost 1; bases outside the gene matches: 6. The CDR3 sequence: CASSIRQGAGTDTQYF. The CDR3 region has the DNA TGTGCCAGCAGTATCCGACAGGGGGCGGGCACAGATACGCAGTATTTT.

V usage is TRBV27 and J usage is TRBJ1-6; 8 positions agree with TRBD1. The length of the CDR3 is 15 residues. V trimming: 5 bases; J trimming: 7 bases; junction bases outside the gene matches: 7. Germline CDR1 MNHEY, CDR2 SMNVEV (reference sequence). For the CDR3, the DNA is TGTGCCAGCAGTCCCGGGACAGGTTCAAATTCACCCCTCCACTTT. It translates to CASSPGTGSNSPLHF.

This clonotype was observed a few times. The chain has TRBV27 and TRBJ1-5; no firm D call. Germline-derived CDR1 and CDR2 are MNHEY and SMNVEV (reference sequence). V was clipped by 6 bases and J by 2 bases, with 8 bases between them. The CDR3 contains 13 residues. The CDR3 DNA follows: TGTGCCAGCAGGTCGGAGGGCAATCAGCCCCAGCATTTT. Protein product: CASRSEGNQPQHF.

The V and J genes are TRBV29-1 and TRBJ2-7, with TRBD2 identical over 8 bases. The CDR3 has 13 residues. The V and J ends lost 4 bases and 3 bases, in that order; junction bases with no gene match: 5. Germline CDR1 SQVTM, CDR2 ANQGSEA. The CDR3 DNA reads TGCAGCGTTGTTTCGCGGGAGGACTACGAGCAGTACTTC. Translation: CSVVSREDYEQYF.

This rearrangement joins TRBV12-3 or TRBV12-4 to TRBJ2-1, with 8 bases aligning to TRBD2. J lost 1 base, V lost 5 bases, and 4 bases had no gene match. CDR3 length: 15 residues. The chain's CDR3 is CASSRGGTSYNEQFF. DNA for the CDR3: TGTGCCAGCAGTCGCGGGGGGACTTCCTACAATGAGCAGTTCTTC.

In its sample, this clonotype was seen a few times. V and J are TRBV6-5 and TRBJ1-5, with D perhaps TRBD1 (5 bases). Germline CDR1 and CDR2: MNHEY and SVGAGI. Trimming left V 6 bases short and J 9 bases short, with 18 bases between. The CDR3 consists of 14 residues. CDR3 amino acids: CASSSGTGYAPQHF. CDR3 nucleotide sequence: TGTGCCAGCAGCTCCGGGACGGGATATGCGCCCCAGCATTTT.

This clonotype was found many times. The genes are TRBV4-3 and TRBJ2-1, with 12 positions matching TRBD2. With V trimmed by 2 bases and J by 6 bases, 5 bases remained unmatched. The CDR3 loop spans 16 amino acids. Germline CDR1 LGHNA, CDR2 YSLEER. The CDR3 region is CASSQFLAGGGNEQFF. The CDR3 nucleotides are TGCGCCAGCAGCCAATTCCTAGCGGGAGGGGGCAATGAGCAGTTCTTC.

This clonotype was counted between two and nine times. J is TRBJ2-1 and V is TRBV4-2; TRBD2 matches 9 bases. The CDR3 totals 15 residues. Germline values: CDR1 LGHNA, CDR2 YNFKEQ. V gave up 1 base and J gave up 6 bases; unmatched junction bases: 4. The CDR3 nucleotides are TGTGCCAGCAGCCAAGCAGGAGCGGGAGGCAATGAGCAGTTCTTC. Its translation is CASSQAGAGGNEQFF.

This clonotype was seen only a few times. The chain is built from TRBV12-3 or TRBV12-4 and TRBJ2-2; TRBD1 aligns across 9 bases. The CDR3 runs to 14 residues. With V trimmed by 5 bases and J by 7 bases, 5 bases remained unmatched. CDR3 sequence reads: CASSHRDRDGELFF. The CDR3 DNA is TGTGCCAGCAGTCACCGGGACAGGGACGGGGAGCTGTTTTTT.

The chain couples TRBV13 to TRBJ2-6, with D possibly being TRBD1 (5 bases). The V end was cut by 0 bases, the J end by 2 bases, with 5 bases between. CDR3 size: 15 residues. Germline CDR1 and CDR2: PRHDT and FYEKMQ (reference sequence). The chain's CDR3 is CASSLGRAGANVLTF. The CDR3 bases are TGTGCCAGCAGCTTAGGCAGGGCTGGGGCCAACGTCCTGACTTTC.

The CDR3: CASSSPDRDYGYTF. The CDR3 DNA reads as TGCGCCAGCAGCTCACCCGACAGGGACTATGGCTACACCTTC. The chain uses TRBV5-1 and TRBJ1-2; 7 nucleotides line up with TRBD1. Germline lookup yields CDR1 SGHRS and CDR2 YFSETQ. The CDR3 is 14 residues long. V shed 3 bases, J shed 3 bases, and the junction held 5 bases outside the gene matches.

This clonotype has only a few counts. The V gene is TRBV9, the J gene TRBJ1-1, with a weak D call TRBD1 (6 bases). V gave up 3 bases and J gave up 2 bases, with 8 bases separating them. Germline CDR1 SGDLS, CDR2 YYNGEE. The CDR3 has 13 residues. The CDR3 protein is CASSAQGNTEAFF. The CDR3 bases are TGTGCCAGCAGCGCACAGGGAAACACTGAAGCTTTCTTT.

This rearrangement joins TRBV20-1 to TRBJ2-7; 10 nucleotides line up with TRBD2. With 3 bases clipped from V and 3 bases from J, the junction kept 8 bases outside the gene matches. The CDR3 is 15 residues long. CDR1 and CDR2 (germline): DFQATT, SNEGSKA (reference sequence). DNA of the CDR3: TGCAGTGCTAGTCTCCCAGGACTAGCGGACTACGAGCAGTACTTC. It translates to CSASLPGLADYEQYF.